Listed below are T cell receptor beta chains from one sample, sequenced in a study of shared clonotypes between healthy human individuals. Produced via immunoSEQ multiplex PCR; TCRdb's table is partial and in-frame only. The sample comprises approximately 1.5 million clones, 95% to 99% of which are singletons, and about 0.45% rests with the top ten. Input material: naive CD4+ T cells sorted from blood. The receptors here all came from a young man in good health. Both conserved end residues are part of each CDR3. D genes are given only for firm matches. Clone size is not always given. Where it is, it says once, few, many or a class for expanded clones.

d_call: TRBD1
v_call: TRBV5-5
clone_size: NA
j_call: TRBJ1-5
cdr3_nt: TGTGCCACAGGGGGAACGGATCAGCCCCAGCATTTT
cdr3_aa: CATGGTDQPQHF

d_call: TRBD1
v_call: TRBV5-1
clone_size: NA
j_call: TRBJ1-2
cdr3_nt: TGCGCCAGCAGCTTGGTTCAGGGGGCTCGTGGCTACACCTTC
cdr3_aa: CASSLVQGARGYTF

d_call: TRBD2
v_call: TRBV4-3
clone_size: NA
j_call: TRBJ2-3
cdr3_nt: TGCGCCAGCAGCCAGGCCGGGACTAGCGGGAGTTCCCGGGCAGATACGCAGTATTTT
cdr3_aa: CASSQAGTSGSSRADTQYF

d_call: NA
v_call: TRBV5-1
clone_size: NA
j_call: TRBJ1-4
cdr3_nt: TGCGCCAGCAGCTTGGGAGGTCAGTCAGAAAAACTGTTTTTT
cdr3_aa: CASSLGGQSEKLFF

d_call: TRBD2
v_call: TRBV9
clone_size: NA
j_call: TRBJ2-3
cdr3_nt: TGTGCCAGCAGCCGGGGGGGCGATTTACGCACAGATACGCAGTATTTT
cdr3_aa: CASSRGGDLRTDTQYF

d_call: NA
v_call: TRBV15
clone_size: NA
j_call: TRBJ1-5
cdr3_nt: TGTGCCACCAGCAGCCCAAGGGGAAGCAATCAGCCCCAGCATTTT
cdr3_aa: CATSSPRGSNQPQHF

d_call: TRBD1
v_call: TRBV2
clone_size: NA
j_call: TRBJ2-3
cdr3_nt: TGTGCCAGCGAGGGGGACAGGGGCGCGCGGTTACAGTATTTT
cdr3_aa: CASEGDRGARLQYF

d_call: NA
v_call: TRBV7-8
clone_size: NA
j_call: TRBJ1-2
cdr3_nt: TGTGCCAGCAGCTTAGGTCTACAGGACTATGGCTACACCTTC
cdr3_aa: CASSLGLQDYGYTF

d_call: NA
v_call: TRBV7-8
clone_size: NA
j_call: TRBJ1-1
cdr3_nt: TGTGCCAGCAGCCACGAGGACACTGAAGCTTTCTTT
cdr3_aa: CASSHEDTEAFF

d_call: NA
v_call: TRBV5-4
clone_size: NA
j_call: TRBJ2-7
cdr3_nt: TGTGCCAGCAGCTTGGATGTTGGGCAGGGGCATGAGCAGTACTTC
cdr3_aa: CASSLDVGQGHEQYF

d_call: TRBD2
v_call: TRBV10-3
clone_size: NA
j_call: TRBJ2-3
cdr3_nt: TGTGCCATCAGCCTAGCGGGAGGGCCATCAGATACGCAGTATTTT
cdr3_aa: CAISLAGGPSDTQYF

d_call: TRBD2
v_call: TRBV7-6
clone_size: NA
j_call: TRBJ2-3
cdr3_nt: TGTGCCAGCAGCTTAATATCTAGTGGACTAGCGGGATTTGTGAATACGCAGTATTTT
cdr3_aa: CASSLISSGLAGFVNTQYF

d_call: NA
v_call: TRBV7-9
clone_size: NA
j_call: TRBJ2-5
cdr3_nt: TGTGCCAGTAATACCCAGTGGGGAGACGCAGGAGAGACCCAGTACTTC
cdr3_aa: CASNTQWGDAGETQYF

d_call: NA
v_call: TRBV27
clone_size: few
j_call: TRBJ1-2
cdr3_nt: TGTGCCAGCAGTTTGGACAGAGACTATGGCTACACCTTC
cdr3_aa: CASSLDRDYGYTF

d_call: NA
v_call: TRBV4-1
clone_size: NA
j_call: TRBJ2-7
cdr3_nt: TGCGCCAGCAGCCAAGTTGCAGGGTATTCCCTCTCCTACGAGCAGTACTTC
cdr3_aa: CASSQVAGYSLSYEQYF

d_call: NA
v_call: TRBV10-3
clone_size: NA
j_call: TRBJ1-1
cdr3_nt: TGTGCCATCAGTGAAGGGGTGGGGGTAGTCACTGAAGCTTTCTTT
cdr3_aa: CAISEGVGVVTEAFF

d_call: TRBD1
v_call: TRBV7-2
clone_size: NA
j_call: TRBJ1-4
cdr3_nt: TGTGCCAGCAGCTCCACATACAGGGGGACTAATGAAAAACTGTTTTTT
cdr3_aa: CASSSTYRGTNEKLFF

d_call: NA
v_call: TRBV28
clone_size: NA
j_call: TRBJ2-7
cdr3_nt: TGTGCCAGCACCCAAAACCCCGGACCGGGCGAGCAGTACTTC
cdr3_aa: CASTQNPGPGEQYF

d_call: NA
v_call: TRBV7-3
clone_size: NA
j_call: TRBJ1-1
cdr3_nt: TGTGCCAGCAGCTTAACCGGGGAGACTGAAGCTTTCTTT
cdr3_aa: CASSLTGETEAFF

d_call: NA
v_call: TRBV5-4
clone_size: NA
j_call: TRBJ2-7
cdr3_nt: TGTGCCAGCAGCTCCCCCTATGGACGGACACGATCCTACGAGCAGTACTTC
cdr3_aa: CASSSPYGRTRSYEQYF

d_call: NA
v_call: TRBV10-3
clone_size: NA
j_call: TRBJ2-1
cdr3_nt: TGTGCCATCAGTCGGGACCCAGGGAATGAGCAGTTCTTC
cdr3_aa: CAISRDPGNEQFF

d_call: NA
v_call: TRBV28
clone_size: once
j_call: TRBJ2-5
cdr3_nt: TGTGCCAGCAGTTTCCCAGGAGGCGTGGAGACCCAGTACTTC
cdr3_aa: CASSFPGGVETQYF

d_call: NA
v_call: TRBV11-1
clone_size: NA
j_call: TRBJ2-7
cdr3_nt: TGTGCCAGCGGCGGGGCAGGGAGATCCCGCGACGAGCAGTACTTC
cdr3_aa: CASGGAGRSRDEQYF

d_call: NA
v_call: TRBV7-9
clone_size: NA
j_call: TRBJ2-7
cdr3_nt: TGTGCCAGCAGCTTAGAGGGCAGGTCCAACGAGCAGTACTTC
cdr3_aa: CASSLEGRSNEQYF

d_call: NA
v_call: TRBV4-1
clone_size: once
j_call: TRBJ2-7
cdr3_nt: TGCGCCAGCAGCCAGCCGCCAGACACCCACCTCTCCTACGAGCAGTACTTC
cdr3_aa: CASSQPPDTHLSYEQYF

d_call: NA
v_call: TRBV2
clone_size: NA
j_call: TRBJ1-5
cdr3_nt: TGTGCCAGCAGTGGGCCTTATAGCAATCAGCCCCAGCATTTT
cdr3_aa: CASSGPYSNQPQHF

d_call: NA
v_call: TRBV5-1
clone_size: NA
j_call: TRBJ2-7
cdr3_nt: TGCGCCAGCAGCTTGAGCCAGGGGGGAGAGCAGTACTTC
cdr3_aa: CASSLSQGGEQYF